Presented here are 27 T cell receptor beta chains from one specimen sequenced in a study of PD-1 blockade in classical Hodgkin lymphoma. Sequencing was performed with immunoSEQ multiplex PCR; in TCRdb, only in-frame clones are kept and a portion is missing. This table has 90,000 or so clones, nearly 95% appearing once. With no exception, relapse followed autologous stem cell transplantation in all patients, and brentuximab vedotin exposure varied. Sample: peripheral blood mononuclear cells (PBMCs), taken before the second cycle of nivolumab. The receptors stem from a human donor with classical Hodgkin lymphoma.

The chain is built from TRBV7-9 and TRBJ2-7; 15 bases map to TRBD2. Germline CDR1 is SEHNR and CDR2 is FQNEAQ (reference sequence). The CDR3 covers 16 residues. V was pared by 5 bases and J by 5 bases, with 7 bases of the junction left unmatched. The chain's CDR3 is CASSLGTSGRFNEQYF. For the CDR3, the DNA is TGTGCCAGCAGCCTCGGGACTAGCGGGAGGTTTAACGAGCAGTACTTC.

The chain's CDR3 is CASSRMAGEVSYEQYF. In DNA, the CDR3 is TGTGCCAGCTCACGCATGGCAGGGGAGGTCTCCTACGAGCAGTACTTC. This rearrangement joins TRBV18 to TRBJ2-5, with D tentatively TRBD1 or TRBD2 (6 bases each). The J call may not be correct, given that the DNA end is closer to TRBJ2-7. Germline V CDR1 and CDR2: KGHSH, LQKENI. This CDR3 is built from 16 residues.

The V and J genes are TRBV5-4 and TRBJ1-2; a possible D gene is TRBD1 (5 bases). The CDR3 contains 16 residues. The V gene lost 4 bases and the J gene lost 4 bases, with 20 bases spanning the gap. Germline V gene data show CDR1 as SGHNT and CDR2 as YYREEE (reference sequence). The DNA of the CDR3 is TGTGCCAGCAGCCCGACCCTGTGGGACTCCACCTATGGCTACACCTTC. It translates to CASSPTLWDSTYGYTF.

The chain joins TRBV9 to TRBJ1-3, with 7 bases fitting TRBD1. The trim removed 4 bases at V and 0 bases at J, leaving 7 bases unmatched. The CDR3 is 16 residues long. CDR1 and CDR2 (germline): SGDLS, YYNGEE. This CDR3 reads CASSQAGQFSGNTIYF. The CDR3 DNA is TGTGCCAGCAGCCAGGCGGGACAGTTCTCTGGAAACACCATATATTTT.

V gene TRBV6-1 combines with J gene TRBJ2-3; D possibly uses TRBD1 or TRBD2 (5 bases each). Germline CDR1 MNHNS, CDR2 SASEGT. The germline V and J ends were trimmed by 4 bases and 6 bases, with 17 bases remaining between them. This CDR3 is built from 15 residues. The CDR3 coding sequence is TGTGCCAGCAGTGGCCGGGACCTCCCTTCGGATACGCAGTATTTT. Translating it yields CASSGRDLPSDTQYF.

The chain couples TRBV4-2 to TRBJ2-5; D is perhaps TRBD1 or TRBD2 (5 bases each). From germline, CDR1 is LGHNA and CDR2 YNFKEQ. CDR3 length equals 15 residues. V lost 0 bases and J 10 bases, leaving 18 bases between the germline ends. The CDR3, as DNA: TGTGCCAGCAGCCAAGATCGGGACCCCCGTGGGGGCCAGTACTTC. It encodes CASSQDRDPRGGQYF.

V usage is TRBV10-1 and J usage is TRBJ1-5, with TRBD1 matching over 8 bases. The CDR3 runs 13 residues. Germline trimming cut 4 bases from V and 7 bases from J; bases unmatched to any gene: 3. CDR1 and CDR2 (germline): WNHNN, SYGVQD (reference sequence). The CDR3 here is CASSGQGNQPQHF. CDR3 coding DNA: TGCGCCAGCAGTGGACAGGGGAACCAGCCCCAGCATTTT.

The rearrangement joins TRBV11-2 to TRBJ2-2; 10 positions agree with TRBD2. Germline CDR1 and CDR2: SGHAT and FQNNGV. V lost 5 bases to trimming and J lost 5 bases; unmatched junction nucleotides: 8. The CDR3 runs to 16 residues. This CDR3 is CASSITSSGSTGELFF. As DNA, the CDR3 is TGTGCCAGCAGCATCACATCTAGCGGGAGTACCGGGGAGCTGTTTTTT.

The CDR3 spells CSVDQTATEAFF. The CDR3 bases are TGCAGCGTTGACCAGACAGCCACTGAAGCTTTCTTT. The chain joins TRBV29-1 to TRBJ1-1, with D perhaps matching TRBD1 (5 bases). V lost 3 bases, J lost 4 bases, and 9 bases lay in between. CDR1 is SQVTM, CDR2 ANQGSEA, per germline. The CDR3 length is 12 residues.

For this clone: Other DNA sequences in this sample translate to the same CDR3. The genes are TRBV27 and TRBJ2-5, with D unclear. V lost 2 bases and J 5 bases, leaving 3 bases between the germline ends. Germline CDR1 is MNHEY and CDR2 is SMNVEV (reference sequence). The CDR3 sequence is 11 residues long. CDR3: CASSLGETQYF. The CDR3 region has the DNA TGTGCCAGCAGTTTAGGTGAGACCCAGTACTTC.

This sequence joins TRBV7-9 and TRBJ1-2, with D unresolved. This CDR3 is 14 amino acids long. Deletions cut 2 bases from V and 4 bases from J, with 11 bases between. CDR1 is SEHNR, CDR2 FQNEAQ, per germline (reference sequence). The CDR3 DNA is TGTGCCAGCAGCTTAAACAGCCTCTTCTATGGCTACACCTTC. This gives the protein CASSLNSLFYGYTF.

A single count supports this clone. The chain couples TRBV2 to TRBJ2-7; D ambiguous. V lost 4 bases to trimming and J lost 5 bases, with 9 bases between them. CDR1 is SNHLY and CDR2 is FYNNEI in the germline V gene. The length of the CDR3 is 12 residues. The CDR3 nucleotides are TGTGCCAGCAGTGTCCGGACGAACGAGCAGTACTTC. As protein: CASSVRTNEQYF.

The chain carries TRBV27 and TRBJ2-7; the match to TRBD2 covers 11 bases. The CDR3 covers 15 residues. V gave up 6 bases and J gave up 0 bases; unmatched junction bases: 4. CDR1 is MNHEY, CDR2 SMNVEV, per germline (reference sequence). The CDR3 reads CASRRGTSGSYEQYF. In DNA, the CDR3 is TGTGCCAGCAGACGGGGGACTAGCGGCTCCTACGAGCAGTACTTC.

The genes are TRBV28 and TRBJ2-7, with D possibly TRBD2 on 5 matching bases. The CDR3 is made up of 14 amino acids. The germline gives CDR1 MDHEN, CDR2 SYDVKM. V lost 8 bases, J lost 4 bases, and 18 bases lay in between. The CDR3 reads CASRHSLDLYEQYF. The CDR3 DNA follows: TGTGCCAGCCGACACTCCTTGGACTTATACGAGCAGTACTTC. The complete variable domain, with remaining parts taken from reference TRBV28 and TRBJ2-7, reads DVKVTQSSRYLVKRTGEKVFLECVQDMDHENMFWYRQDPGLGLRLIYFSYDVKMKEKGDIPEGYSVSREKKERFSLILESASTNQTSMYLCASRHSLDLYEQYFGPGTRLTVT.

The chain has TRBV4-1 and TRBJ2-7; TRBD1 might be the D (8 bases). Trimming removed 5 bases from V and 3 bases from J, with 26 bases in between. The CDR3 covers 18 residues. Per the germline V gene, CDR1 is MGHRA and CDR2 is YSYEKL. CDR3 coding DNA: TGCGCCAGCAGCTCAGGGGGCGGACTAGTGATAGGGGACTACGAGCAGTACTTC. Protein sequence: CASSSGGGLVIGDYEQYF.

This clone was seen a handful of times. The CDR3 reads CASSRTIYEQYF. CDR3 DNA sequence: TGTGCCAGCAGCCGGACGATCTACGAGCAGTACTTC. This chain connects TRBV7-9 to TRBJ2-7; unclear D gene. The CDR3 runs 12 residues. Germline V CDR1 and CDR2: SEHNR, FQNEAQ (reference sequence). The V gene lost 5 bases and the J gene lost 3 bases, with 8 bases spanning the gap.

V is TRBV5-6 and J is TRBJ2-7; D is possibly TRBD1 (6 bases). The CDR3 totals 14 residues. Trimming removed 4 bases from V and 0 bases from J, with 11 bases in between. Germline CDR1 and CDR2: SGHDT and YYEEEE. Here the CDR3 reads CASSTYRVSYEQYF. The CDR3 DNA reads TGTGCCAGCAGCACCTACAGGGTCTCCTACGAGCAGTACTTC. Complete variable domain (other parts from reference TRBV5-6 and TRBJ2-7): DAGVTQSPTHLIKTRGQQVTLRCSPKSGHDTVSWYQQALGQGPQFIFQYYEEEERQRGNFPDRFSGHQFPNYSSELNVNALLLGDSALYLCASSTYRVSYEQYFGPGTRLTVT.

The chain couples TRBV30 to TRBJ2-7, with D tentatively TRBD1 (6 bases). The CDR3 runs to 14 residues. Per germline, CDR1 GTSNPN and CDR2 SVGIG (reference sequence). The V gene lost 1 base and the J gene lost 4 bases, with 14 bases spanning the gap. CDR3 protein: CAWSATGLGYEQYF. For the CDR3, the DNA is TGTGCCTGGAGTGCGACAGGCCTTGGATACGAGCAGTACTTC. Full variable domain (missing parts from reference TRBV30 and TRBJ2-7): SQTIHQWPATLVQPVGSPLSLECTVEGTSNPNLYWYRQAAGRGLQLLFYSVGIGQISSEVPQNLSASRPQDRQFILSSKKLLLSDSGFYLCAWSATGLGYEQYFGPGTRLTVT.

The table lists this clone with a count of one. In the same sample, other DNA sequences code for this CDR3. The chain links TRBV27 to TRBJ1-2; the match to TRBD1 covers 7 bases. Germline trimming cut 6 bases from V and 6 bases from J; bases unmatched to any gene: 1. The CDR3 has 11 residues. Germline V CDR1 and CDR2: MNHEY, SMNVEV (reference sequence). The CDR3 loop is CASRQGDGYTF. CDR3 DNA: TGTGCCAGCAGGCAGGGGGATGGCTACACCTTC.

This clone was recorded once. The J gene is TRBJ1-2, the V gene TRBV28; possibly TRBD1 for D (5 bases). CDR1 MDHEN and CDR2 SYDVKM come from the germline V gene. V lost 3 bases and J lost 4, with 9 bases in between. The CDR3 length is 13 residues. The CDR3 region has the DNA TGTGCCAGCAGTTTGGGGCAGCTCTATGGCTACACCTTC. This sequence encodes CASSLGQLYGYTF.

CDR3 loop: CASSYSQQGMGNTIYF. In DNA, the CDR3 is TGTGCCAGCAGTTACTCCCAGCAGGGAATGGGAAACACCATATATTTT. V usage is TRBV6-6 and J usage is TRBJ1-3; perhaps TRBD1 as D (5 bases). V lost 0 bases to trimming and J lost 4 bases, with 13 bases between them. The CDR3 has 16 residues. Germline V gene data show CDR1 as MNHNY and CDR2 as SVGAGI (reference sequence).

The chain employs TRBV30 and TRBJ2-7, with D possibly being TRBD2 (6 bases). This CDR3 has 14 residues. Trimming took 0 bases from V and 5 from J, leaving 14 bases between them. CDR1 is GTSNPN and CDR2 is SVGIG in the germline V gene (reference sequence). The CDR3 sequence: CAWSVGPGVNEQYF. The CDR3 DNA is TGTGCCTGGAGTGTAGGTCCGGGGGTCAACGAGCAGTACTTC.

This chain uses TRBV30 with TRBJ1-2; D gene uncertain. Germline-derived CDR1 and CDR2 are GTSNPN and SVGIG (reference sequence). This CDR3 has 12 residues. V shed 1 base and J shed 4 bases, with 7 bases lying between them. The CDR3 sequence: CAWSGSAYGYTF. CDR3 nucleotides: TGTGCCTGGAGTGGGAGTGCCTATGGCTACACCTTC.

This chain connects TRBV6-6 to TRBJ2-7; D unresolved. Per germline, CDR1 MNHNY and CDR2 SVGAGI (reference sequence). V lost 9 bases and J 6 bases, leaving 21 bases between the germline ends. This CDR3 spans 14 amino acids. DNA of the CDR3: TGTGCCAGTTCGCTCGGCACTACCTGGGGCGAGCAGTACTTC. Encoded protein: CASSLGTTWGEQYF.

This chain links TRBV7-9 with TRBJ2-1, with D uncertain. The CDR3 covers 14 residues. The V end was cut by 5 bases, the J end by 1 base, with 9 bases between. CDR1 SEHNR and CDR2 FQNEAQ come from the germline V gene (reference sequence). The CDR3, as DNA: TGTGCCAGCAGCCCCGACCTTTCCTACAATGAGCAGTTCTTC. Amino acids: CASSPDLSYNEQFF. Using reference TRBV7-9 and TRBJ2-1 for the parts outside the CDR3, the full variable domain is DTGVSQNPRHKITKRGQNVTFRCDPISEHNRLYWYRQTLGQGPEFLTYFQNEAQLEKSRLLSDRFSAERPKGSFSTLEIQRTEQGDSAMYLCASSPDLSYNEQFFGPGTRLTVL.

The rearrangement joins TRBV10-3 to TRBJ2-5, with D uncertain. The CDR3 is made up of 13 amino acids. V was trimmed by 2 bases and J by 5 bases, leaving 9 bases between them. Per germline, CDR1 ENHRY and CDR2 SYGVKD. The CDR3 region has the DNA TGTGCCATCAGTGAGCTTGAGGAGGAGACCCAGTACTTC. It is translated as CAISELEEETQYF.

V and J are TRBV9 and TRBJ2-7; D call uncertain. CDR3 size: 15 residues. Germline V gene lookup returns CDR1 SGDLS and CDR2 YYNGEE. V was shortened by 0 bases and J by 0 bases, with 10 bases between the two germline ends. The CDR3 nucleotides read TGTGCCAGCAGCGTAGAAGGATCCGGCTCCTACGAGCAGTACTTC. This gives the protein CASSVEGSGSYEQYF. Together with reference TRBV9 and TRBJ2-7, the CDR3 gives the full variable domain: DSGVTQTPKHLITATGQRVTLRCSPRSGDLSVYWYQQSLDQGLQFLIQYYNGEERAKGNILERFSAQQFPDLHSELNLSSLELGDSALYFCASSVEGSGSYEQYFGPGTRLTVT.